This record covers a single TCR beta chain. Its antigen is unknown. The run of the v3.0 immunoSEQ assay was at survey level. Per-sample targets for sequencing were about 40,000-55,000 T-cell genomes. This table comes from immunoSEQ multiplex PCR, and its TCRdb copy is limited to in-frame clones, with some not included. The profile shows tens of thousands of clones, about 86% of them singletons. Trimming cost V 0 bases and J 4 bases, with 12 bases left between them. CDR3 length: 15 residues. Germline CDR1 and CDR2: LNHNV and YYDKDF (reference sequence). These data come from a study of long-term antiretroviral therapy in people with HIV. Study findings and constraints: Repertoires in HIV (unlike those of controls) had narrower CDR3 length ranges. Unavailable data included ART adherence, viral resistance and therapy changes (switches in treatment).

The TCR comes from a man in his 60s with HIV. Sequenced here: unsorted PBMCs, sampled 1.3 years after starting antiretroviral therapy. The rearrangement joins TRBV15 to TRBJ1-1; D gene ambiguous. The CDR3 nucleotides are TGTGCCACCAGCAGAGATTTTGGGGTTCGCACTGAAGCTTTCTTT. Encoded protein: CATSRDFGVRTEAFF.